The subject of this entry is one T cell receptor (beta chain). After removal of 6 bases from V and 0 bases from J, the junction contained 11 bases not matched to a gene. Germline V gene sequence: CDR1 LNHDA, CDR2 SQIVND (reference sequence). This CDR3 is built from 16 residues. Assay used: immunoSEQ multiplex PCR; TCRdb lists only in-frame clones, some missing. The table lists under 250,000 clones, approximately 88% of them singletons. This sample is part of a study of blood T cell repertoires in COVID-19. Participants were aged about 18 to 89 years from around 26 US areas. Sequences were obtained from PBMCs or T cells enriched from blood (not recorded which). V usage is TRBV19 and J usage is TRBJ2-7; 7 bases fit TRBD1. The clonotype was recovered from a woman in her 30s with acute COVID-19. CDR3 DNA: TGTGCCAGTAGCGTCCAACTCAGACAGGGCTCCTACGAGCAGTACTTC. This encodes CASSVQLRQGSYEQYF.